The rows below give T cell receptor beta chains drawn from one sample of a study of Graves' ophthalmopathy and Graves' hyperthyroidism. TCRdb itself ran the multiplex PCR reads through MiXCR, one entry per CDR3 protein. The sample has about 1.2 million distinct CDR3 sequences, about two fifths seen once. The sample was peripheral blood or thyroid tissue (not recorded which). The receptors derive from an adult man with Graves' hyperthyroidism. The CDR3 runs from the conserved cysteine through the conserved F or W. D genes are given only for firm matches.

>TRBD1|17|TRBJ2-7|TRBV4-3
CASSQGPVTGGFFEQYF
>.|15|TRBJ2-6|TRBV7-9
CASSYWVSGANVLTF
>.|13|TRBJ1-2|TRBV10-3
CAISGGSGYGYTF
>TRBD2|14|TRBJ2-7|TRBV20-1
CSAMTSGGTYEQYF
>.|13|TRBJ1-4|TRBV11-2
CASSGGVYEKLFF
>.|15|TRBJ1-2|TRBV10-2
CASSQTGGQNYGYTF
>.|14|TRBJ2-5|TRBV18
CASSQQARGETQYF
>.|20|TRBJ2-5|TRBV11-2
CASSLDLTGKLFFGSRTQYF
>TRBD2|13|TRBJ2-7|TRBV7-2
CASSLGGGYEQYF
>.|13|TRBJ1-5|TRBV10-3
CAITQGVDQPQHF
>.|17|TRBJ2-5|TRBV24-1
CATSARGGSNQRETQYF
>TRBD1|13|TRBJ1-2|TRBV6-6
CASTLRTGWGYTF
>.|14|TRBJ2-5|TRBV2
CASSENRGGETQYF
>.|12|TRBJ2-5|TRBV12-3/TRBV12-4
CASSRAGSHLYF
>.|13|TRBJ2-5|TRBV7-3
CASSLVQGETQYF
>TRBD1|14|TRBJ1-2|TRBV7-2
CASSLDGTVYGYTF
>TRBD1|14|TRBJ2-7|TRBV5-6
CASSLGQGVNEQYF
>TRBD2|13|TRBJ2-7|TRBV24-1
CAQLAGRTYEQYF
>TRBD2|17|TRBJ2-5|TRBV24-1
CATSDLLRGSGEETQYF
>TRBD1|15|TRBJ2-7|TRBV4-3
CASSEDRNTLREQYF
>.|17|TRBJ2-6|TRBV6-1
CASSEALWESGANVLTF
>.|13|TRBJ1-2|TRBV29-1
CSVRGTTNYGYTF
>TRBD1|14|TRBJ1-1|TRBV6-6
CASSEQGARLDAFF
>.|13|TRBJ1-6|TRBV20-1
CNAGGAPDSPLHF
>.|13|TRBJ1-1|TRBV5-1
CASSLAGINLAFF
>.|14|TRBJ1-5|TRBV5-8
CASSRSEAGQPQHF
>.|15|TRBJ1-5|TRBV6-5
CASTITSGYDQPQHF
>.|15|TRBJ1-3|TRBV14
CASSQDFGTYYTIYF
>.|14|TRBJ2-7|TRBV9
CASSVGTQPYEQYF
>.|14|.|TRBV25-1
CAARREGQYNEQFF
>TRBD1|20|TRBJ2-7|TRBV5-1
CASSLEGYETGQGASYEQYF
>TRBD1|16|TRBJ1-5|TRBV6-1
CASSEGDRGREEPQHF
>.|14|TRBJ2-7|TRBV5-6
CASSLGDIYYEQYF
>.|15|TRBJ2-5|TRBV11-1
CASSRGTIDKETQYF
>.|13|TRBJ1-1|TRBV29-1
CSVEDRGTGEAFF
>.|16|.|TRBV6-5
CASSYLGGGTYNEQFF
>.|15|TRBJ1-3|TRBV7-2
CASTLGGSSGNTIYF
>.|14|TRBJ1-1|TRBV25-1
CASSDVGLNTEAFF
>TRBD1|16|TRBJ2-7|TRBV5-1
CASSLEPGQGTYEQYF
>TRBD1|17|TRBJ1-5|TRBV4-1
CASSRLWTGEGNQPQHF
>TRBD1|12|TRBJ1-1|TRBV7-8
CASRSGTGKAFF
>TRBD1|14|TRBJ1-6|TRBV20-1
CSARKGAGNSPLHF
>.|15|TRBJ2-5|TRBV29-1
CSVEDAKMSQETQYF
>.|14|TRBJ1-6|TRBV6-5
CASSYGTADSPLHF
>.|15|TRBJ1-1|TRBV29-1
CSGLSADVEDTEAFF
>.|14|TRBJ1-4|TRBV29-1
CSITGQSTNEKLFF
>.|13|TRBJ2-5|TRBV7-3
CASSLGGNQPQYF
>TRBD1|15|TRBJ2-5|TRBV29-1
CSVEITGGPQETQYF
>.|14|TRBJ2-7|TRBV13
CASSITGLSYEQYF
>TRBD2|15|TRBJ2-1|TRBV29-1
CSVAAVAGDYNEQFF
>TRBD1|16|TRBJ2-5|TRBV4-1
CASSHEGQGGWQTQYF
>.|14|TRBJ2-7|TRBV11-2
CASRRQENFYEQYF
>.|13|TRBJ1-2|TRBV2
CASIPSVSYGYTF
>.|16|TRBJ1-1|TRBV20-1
CSARGYDRVVNTEAFF